This TCR beta chain is from a study of cytomegalovirus exposure and HLA in healthy donors. Overall study: Previous work identified 95 million to 120 million unique TCR beta sequences from 150 million to 200 million T cells. Study conclusions and caveats: Data from an earlier analysis indicated that most TCR beta V segments were productive either about 87% or about 30% of the time. Looking again later, the authors saw that most CMV-associated TCR beta chains seemed HLA-restricted.

PCR involved 60 Vbeta and 13 Jbeta primers. This table comes from immunoSEQ multiplex PCR, and its TCRdb copy is limited to in-frame clones, with some not included. The repertoire holds 80,000 to 100,000 clones, with over 75% as singletons. To note about this clone: The antigen remains undetermined.

Trimming took off 5 bases at V and 1 base at J, with 9 bases between the two ends. This CDR3 region has 14 residues. Germline V gene data show CDR1 as MNHNS and CDR2 as SASEGT. The sequenced sample was PBMCs. The receptor's source is a female donor in good health and CMV-seropositive. The chain has TRBV6-1 and TRBJ1-5; D is uncertain. This chain's CDR3 is CASSPPSSNQPQHF. The CDR3, as DNA: TGTGCCAGCAGTCCCCCATCAAGCAATCAGCCCCAGCATTTT.